The 2 T cell receptor beta chains in this list originate from one sample, sequenced in a study of blood T cell repertoires in COVID-19. Repertoires were generated with immunoSEQ multiplex PCR, while TCRdb's copy carries only in-frame clones and drops some. The sample includes under 300,000 clones, 85% to 90% seen only once; the top ten take 5.5% to 6.5%. Sequences were obtained from peripheral blood. All receptors derive from a man in his fifties or sixties with acute or convalescent COVID-19.

V and J are TRBV5-1 and TRBJ2-2; perhaps TRBD1 as D (5 bases). Trimming pared 4 bases from V and 7 bases from J, leaving 11 bases between. The CDR3 consists of 13 residues. Germline V lookup: CDR1 SGHRS, CDR2 YFSETQ. In nucleotides, the CDR3 is TGCGCCAGCAGCCCCAGGGAACGCGGGGAGCTGTTTTTT. Translation gives CASSPRERGELFF.

In this sample, this clone turned up a few times. V and J are TRBV7-2 and TRBJ2-5, with 9 bases identical to TRBD1. The CDR3 totals 17 residues. Germline V gene data show CDR1 as SGHTA and CDR2 as FQGNSA. J lost 5 bases, V lost 4 bases, and 14 bases had no gene match. For the CDR3, the DNA is TGTGCCAGCAGCTCGTCCTCCGGGACAGGGAGGGGGGAGACCCAGTACTTC. Encoded protein: CASSSSSGTGRGETQYF.